The text below deals with one TCR beta chain. Its antigen is unidentified. This CDR3 contains 13 residues. Trimming took 5 bases from V and 14 from J, leaving 19 bases between them. CDR1 is MDHEN and CDR2 is SYDVKM in the germline V gene. This record comes from a study of graft-versus-host responses after intestinal transplantation. Whole-study context: Tacrolimus and steroids were given for roughly 3 years to all recipients after anti-thymocyte globulin induction. Findings of the study overall: Some GvH clones were seen earlier in gut or blood, suggesting intestinal origin. Peak circulating GvH clone levels tracked with early post-transplant HvG declines.

TCRdb's table, derived via immunoSEQ multiplex PCR, lists solely in-frame clones and lacks some. Of around 84,000 clones in the sample, around 83% were seen once. This clonotype was sampled from a human donor who received an intestinal transplant. This material consisted of unstimulated CD8+ T cells sorted from spleen or lymph node cells, taken before intestinal transplant. V gene TRBV28 combines with J gene TRBJ2-1; D may match TRBD1 or TRBD2 (5 bases each). DNA of the CDR3: TGTGCCAGCAGTGCTTCTGCTTTCGGGACCAAGTTCTTC. Its translation: CASSASAFGTKFF.